This TCR beta chain derives from a study of CD8 T cells in Susac syndrome. TEMRA cells were FACS-enriched and CD8+ and CD4+ T cells negatively isolated. An input of about 0.5 to 1 ug of RNA was subjected to reverse transcription using random hexamers. MiXCR was run by TCRdb on the immunoSEQ multiplex PCR reads, yielding one entry per CDR3 protein. Here the sample spans around 120,000 distinct CDR3 sequences, 85% to 95% being singletons. This clonotype originated in a human donor with multiple sclerosis. The source material was CD4+ T cells from PBMCs.

CDR3 nucleotides: TGTGCCAGCAGCTTACGAAGTGCAAATTCACCCCTCCACTTT. Its translation is CASSLRSANSPLHF. This sequence joins TRBV7-6 and TRBJ1-6; D unclear. Germline assignment: CDR1 SGHVS and CDR2 FNYEAQ. V dropped 2 bases and J dropped 7 bases, with 9 bases sitting between them. The CDR3 runs to 14 residues.